A selection of T cell receptor beta chains follows, all from one sample in a study of early T cells in non-severe SARS-CoV-2 infection. TCRdb re-called the 5' RACE reads with MiXCR, one entry per CDR3 protein. The table records over 85,000 distinct CDR3 sequences, roughly 12% of them present only once. The sample was whole blood, taken at baseline. The receptors here all came from an adult who was a healthcare worker with PCR-confirmed SARS-CoV-2 infection or an uninfected control (not recorded which). Each CDR3 is given with its conserved first and last residue. For some rows the clone size is stated as once, few or many, or as a class when expanded; others skip it.

>many|TRBJ2-7|TRBV5-1
CASGDEQYF
>NA|TRBJ1-1|TRBV12-3/TRBV12-4
CASSSIGTGRPEAFF
>many|TRBJ2-7|TRBV6-1
CASSEVLSGEQYF
>NA|TRBJ2-4|TRBV2
CASNGLAGAKNIQYF
>many|TRBJ1-2|TRBV6-6
CASINRARDNYGYTF
>NA|TRBJ1-4|TRBV10-3
CAISEGSTNEKLFF
>many|TRBJ2-7|TRBV14
CASSQRTEQYF
>NA|TRBJ2-3|TRBV29-1
CSVVPSGGPTDTQYF
>few|TRBJ2-7|TRBV20-1
CSASQRYEQYF
>few|TRBJ2-2|TRBV5-5
CASSDRVTGELFF
>NA|TRBJ2-7|TRBV29-1
CSVEGSSYEQYF
>few|TRBJ1-1|TRBV6-1
CASSAGGGGNTEAFF
>many|TRBJ2-6|TRBV27
CASKKGSGANVLTF
>few|TRBJ2-6|TRBV28
CASSKNRGTGANVLTF
>NA|TRBJ2-2|TRBV12-3/TRBV12-4
CASRRGTGDAGELFF
>few|TRBJ1-2|TRBV6-5
CASSYSGGYPYGYTF